The clone carrying this T cell receptor (beta chain) was observed many times. The CDR3 contains 17 residues. Per germline, CDR1 MGHRA and CDR2 YSYEKL. V lost 3 bases to trimming and J lost 7 bases, with 24 bases between them. The sample originates from a study of T cells after yellow fever vaccination. TCRdb re-called the 5' RACE reads through MiXCR, storing one row per CDR3 protein. Of over 150,000 distinct CDR3 sequences detected, around 7% appear once; the ten largest clones hold over 2%. The J gene is TRBJ1-2, the V gene TRBV4-1; TRBD1 is a possible D gene (5 bases). The sample was CD4+ T cells sorted from PBMCs, taken 5 days after the first yellow fever vaccination. The sequence derives from a man aged 18-30 years who received the YFV17D yellow fever vaccine. In nucleotides, the CDR3 is TGCGCCAGCAGCCACCCCGGGCGGCCGGGACTGAGATCTGGCTACACCTTC. It codes for CASSHPGRPGLRSGYTF.